The source of this T cell receptor (beta chain) is a study of blood T cell repertoires in COVID-19. Overall study context: COVID-19 samples, acute and convalescent, were from the United States, Italy and Spain. Sample material is recorded as cDNA or gDNA derived from T cells, B-cell-depleted T cells, or PBMCs.

This clone was recorded a few times. Individuals aged 18 to 89 years were recruited from around 22 US areas. Two negative PCRs, clearance, or symptom resolution characterized the recovered Cohort 3 donors. This table comes from immunoSEQ multiplex PCR, and its TCRdb copy is limited to in-frame clones, with some not included. The sample gives roughly 190,000 clones, 65% to 90% of which show up once; approximately 12% is in the top ten. Germline values: CDR1 SGDLS, CDR2 YYNGEE. The CDR3 is 14 residues long. Trimming stripped 4 bases from V and 0 bases from J, with 10 bases between. The chain joins TRBV9 to TRBJ1-1; TRBD1 is a possible D gene (6 bases). This TCR derives from a man in his forties or fifties who had recovered from COVID-19. The sequencing sample was made of PBMCs or T cells enriched from blood (not recorded which). CDR3 sequence reads: CASSLGQMNTEAFF. In DNA, the CDR3 is TGTGCCAGCAGCCTTGGACAGATGAACACTGAAGCTTTCTTT.